The 3 T cell receptor beta chains presented below share a single source sample, sequenced in a study of shared clonotypes between healthy human individuals. Profiling relied on immunoSEQ multiplex PCR, and the TCRdb table lists in-frame clones only, not all of them. The data show about 680,000 clones, around 90% seen once. It was CD45RO-negative cells, positively selected for CCR7, that made up naive CD8 cells, with terminally differentiated effector memory CD45RA+ cells excluded. Sequences were obtained from naive CD8+ T cells sorted from blood. The receptor set was obtained from a young man in good health.

The chain employs TRBV7-6 and TRBJ2-5; possible D gene TRBD1, 5 bases. The CDR3 spans 14 residues. CDR1 SGHVS and CDR2 FNYEAQ come from the germline V gene. Trimming removed 7 bases from V and 2 bases from J, with 14 bases in between. This CDR3 reads CASTRVLGQETQYF. The DNA for the CDR3 is TGTGCCAGCACCAGGGTCCTTGGGCAAGAGACCCAGTACTTC. Full variable domain (outside the CDR3, taken from reference TRBV7-6 and TRBJ2-5): GAGVSQSPRYKVTKRGQDVALRCDPISGHVSLYWYRQALGQGPEFLTYFNYEAQQDKSGLPNDRFSAERPEGSISTLTIQRTEQRDSAMYRCASTRVLGQETQYFGPGTRLLVL.

This chain connects TRBV19 to TRBJ2-1, with TRBD2 matching over 7 bases. Germline V lookup: CDR1 LNHDA, CDR2 SQIVND (reference sequence). Losses at the gene ends were 3 bases for V and 4 bases for J; bases not matched to a gene: 6. The CDR3 totals 15 residues. In nucleotides, the CDR3 is TGTGCCAGTAGTATGACTGCTAGCGGTTACAATGAGCAGTTCTTC. Translated: CASSMTASGYNEQFF.

This chain connects TRBV27 to TRBJ2-1; TRBD2 matches at 11 bases. The CDR3 is made up of 14 amino acids. V gave up 6 bases and J gave up 9 bases; unmatched junction bases: 7. Germline V lookup: CDR1 MNHEY, CDR2 SMNVEV (reference sequence). CDR3 coding DNA: TGTGCCAGCAGCCACGGGACTAGCGGCAGTGAGCAGTTCTTC. This translates into CASSHGTSGSEQFF.